Listed below are T cell receptor beta chains from one sample, sequenced in a study of low-dose radiotherapy and immunotherapy resistance in tumors. TCRdb reprocessed the reads via MiXCR and lists one record per CDR3 protein. The data contain nearly 60,000 distinct CDR3 sequences, about 23% of them seen just once; the ten biggest clones take up approximately 6.4%. The input for sequencing was PBMCs, taken after low-dose radiotherapy plus immunotherapy. Receptor source: a male donor with prostate cancer. Each CDR3 is given with its conserved first and last residue.

TRBJ2-7	TRBV5-1	CASNPDTSCEQYF
TRBJ1-2	TRBV29-1	CSVAGDRGIGYGYTF
TRBJ2-3	TRBV12-3/TRBV12-4	CASSSNRGTDTQYF
TRBJ2-3	TRBV19	CASSGDYTPSTDTQYF
TRBJ2-3	TRBV27	CASSLGILAGAGDTQYF
TRBJ2-1	TRBV21-1	CASSKVEGSYNEQFF
TRBJ2-3	TRBV4-2	CASSRGGPTDTQYF
TRBJ1-2	TRBV20-1	CSARVRGGYGYTF
TRBJ2-7	TRBV12-3/TRBV12-4	CASSFKRGGEQYF
TRBJ2-2	TRBV7-9	CASSLVRDYAGELFF
TRBJ1-5	TRBV2	CASSSDRVRGQPQHF
TRBJ1-2	TRBV5-1	CASSPTGGLDYGYTF
TRBJ1-2	TRBV6-2/TRBV6-3	CASSYPGYYTF
TRBJ1-6	TRBV11-2	CASSTQGRGNSPLHF
TRBJ2-7	TRBV6-5	CASSKDRVRREQYF
TRBJ2-3	TRBV5-1	CASSPGTSGVWMQYF
TRBJ1-2	TRBV24-1	CATSEGTYGYTF
TRBJ2-7	TRBV6-2/TRBV6-3	CASSYGNYEQYF
TRBJ2-6	TRBV18	CASSPLGALLANVLTF
TRBJ1-6	TRBV7-9	CASSSQGVFSPLHF
TRBJ2-7	TRBV7-2	CASSLTGATYEQYF
TRBJ2-7	TRBV7-3	CASSSPRGPQYF
TRBJ2-1	TRBV9	CASSALLDEQFF
TRBJ2-2	TRBV12-3/TRBV12-4	CASSLGAGELFF
TRBJ2-7	TRBV5-1	CASSLGPSGGQEQYF
TRBJ2-3	TRBV5-1	CASSDRGSGTDTQYF
TRBJ2-4	TRBV2	CASGGQGYIQYF
TRBJ1-1	TRBV4-2	CASSQVDGESTEAFF
TRBJ1-1	TRBV5-1	CASSRQDLNTEAFF
TRBJ1-3	TRBV5-1	CASSSYSGRHNSGNTIYF
TRBJ1-4	TRBV4-1	CASSQDNGKLFF
TRBJ1-1	TRBV9	CASSVAPPTNTEAFF
TRBJ1-1	TRBV7-6	CASSSRQGANTEAFF
TRBJ2-1	TRBV20-1	CSARDPGQGKLNEQFF
TRBJ2-1	TRBV28	CASSLGGADEQFF
TRBJ1-5	TRBV19	CASSMSGGVTNQPQHF
TRBJ2-7	TRBV28	CASTQPGPRAYEQYF
TRBJ1-1	TRBV29-1	CSVASGGNTEAFF
TRBJ2-3	TRBV6-1	CASSEVAGVTSDTQYF
TRBJ2-1	TRBV21-1	CASSKRSGAHNEQFF
TRBJ1-1	TRBV5-1	CASSAIQGQVEAFF
TRBJ1-2	TRBV29-1	CSVEDLERDSLYGYTF
TRBJ1-2	TRBV28	CASRLSGQIYGYTF
TRBJ2-7	TRBV12-3/TRBV12-4	CASSPWTGAYEQYF
TRBJ2-1	TRBV9	CASSKQGFHEQFF
TRBJ2-2	TRBV6-5	CASSGGVGSGELFF
TRBJ2-1	TRBV7-9	CASSPGTSGYNEQFF
TRBJ2-5	TRBV4-1	CASSQVAGPRETQYF
TRBJ2-7	TRBV6-2/TRBV6-3	CASTHPGPPYF
TRBJ1-5	TRBV7-9	CASSLVRGPSNQPQHF